The sequence of this TCR beta chain was determined in a study of sequential checkpoint blockade in melanoma (dated by TCRdb to the late 2010s). Regarding the research as a whole: Patients were randomized 1:1 to first-line nivolumab followed by ipilimumab (arm A) or ipilimumab followed by nivolumab (arm B). Maintenance nivolumab came after each of the two trial sequences. Study-wide conclusions, independent of this receptor: The model for predicting response that combines TCR metrics with mutation burden needs to be validated in larger, independent patient cohorts.

TCRbeta CDR3 regions were immunosequenced from genomic DNA with the immunoSEQ Assay. Before high-throughput sequencing, genomic DNA was amplified using bias-controlled multiplex PCR. Turning to the authors' computational methods: To quantify the absolute abundance of each unique TCRbeta CDR3 region, the sequences were collapsed and filtered. Clonality, defined as 1 minus Pielou's evenness, was calculated using productive rearrangements only. A previously published method was used to identify clones whose frequencies were significantly greater in on-treatment samples than in baseline samples. The table was pulled from immuneACCESS by TCRdb, which kept in-frame rearrangements only. Such tables lose some clones; where checked, under half of the loss comes from unresolved V genes, and the rest has no known cause. That table is the source of V, J and clone size, and D and trimming were worked out from the DNA. The sample profile shows around 10,000 clones; approximately 73% of them were found once. Under 45% of the sample is taken by the ten largest.

What this sample's treatment or condition label stands for: randomized to nivolumab then ipilimumab (arm A) or the reverse (arm B). Prior DNA-damaging chemotherapy had not been received by any trial patient. A FACS Aria II flow cytometer was used to sort live CD3+CD8+ cells that were negative for CD19 and CD56 from thawed PBMCs. The samples were obtained from melanoma patients enrolled in CheckMate 064, an open-label, randomized phase II trial testing sequential checkpoint blockade. Peripheral blood mononuclear cells were obtained through leukapheresis, purified using Ficoll-Paque, and frozen in human serum containing around 9.6% DMSO. Right after sorting, the blood CD3+CD8+ cells were verified to be >98% pure, and DNA extraction followed. This clone was observed a handful of times. Its cognate antigen has yet to be identified. Per-base quality was not reported, and no clone a single base away is much larger than it.

The germline V gene (reference sequence) yields LNHDA for CDR1 and SQIVND for CDR2. The CDR3 spans 16 residues, from the cysteine through the phenylalanine. CDR3 DNA is the only sequence kept; it has 48 bases, read in frame from the first base. Germline trimming amounts to 3 bases on V and 2 bases on J, with 9 as the count of junction bases outside the gene matches. Sequenced here: CD8+ T cells sorted from blood (inferred from file names), sampled from a patient given nivolumab and ipilimumab in sequence. The V gene is TRBV19 and the J gene is TRBJ2-7, with TRBD1 matching 8 junction bases. The origin of this receptor is a human donor with melanoma. The DNA sequence follows: TGTGCCAGTAGTATTAATTCGGGACAGGCAACCTACGAGCAGTACTTC. It is translated as CASSINSGQATYEQYF.